What follows describes a single TCR beta chain. The antigen remains unidentified. The data were produced by immunoSEQ multiplex PCR, yet TCRdb's version contains in-frame clones alone and is incomplete. Of approximately 110,000 clones listed, about 70% are singletons. The data stem from a study of shared clonotypes between healthy human individuals. Background on the study: Three CD4 naive, three CD4 memory, two CD8 naive and one CD8 memory plate were used per donor. Points from the study as a whole: Naive subsets tended to show greater estimated richness than memory subsets.

The CDR3 consists of 15 residues. CDR1 and CDR2 (germline): LGHNA, YNFKEQ. This TCR came from a woman in her 30s in good health. The sequenced sample consisted of memory CD8+ T cells sorted from blood. The subset: CD45RO+ cells pooled with CCR7-negative TemRA cells. The chain has TRBV4-2 and TRBJ2-5, with D tentatively TRBD1 (6 bases). The end of the DNA aligns better with TRBJ2-7, so the J call may be wrong. The CDR3 reads CASSANREMTYEQYF. The CDR3 coding sequence is TGTGCCAGCAGCGCTAACAGGGAAATGACTTACGAGCAGTACTTC.